One and the same sample provided the 25 T cell receptor beta chains below, sequenced in a study of sequential checkpoint blockade in melanoma. Here immunoSEQ multiplex PCR was the method, and the copy in TCRdb shows in-frame clones only, minus some. The repertoire consists of tens of thousands of clones, with roughly 82% occurring once and the leading ten covering 11%. The treatment: randomized to nivolumab then ipilimumab (arm A) or the reverse (arm B). The starting material was CD8+ T cells sorted from blood (inferred from file names), obtained from a patient given nivolumab and ipilimumab in sequence. The receptors stem from a human donor with melanoma.

V gene TRBV28 combines with J gene TRBJ1-3, with no clear D. V lost 8 bases, J lost 2 bases, and 4 bases lay in between. In germline, CDR1 is MDHEN, CDR2 SYDVKM. There are 11 residues in the CDR3. CDR3 sequence: CASEAGNTIYF. The CDR3 DNA is TGTGCCAGCGAGGCTGGAAACACCATATATTTT.

The chain employs TRBV28 and TRBJ2-7; D uncertain. This CDR3 has 15 amino acids. V dropped 8 bases and J dropped 2 bases, with 19 bases sitting between them. CDR1 and CDR2 from the germline V gene are MDHEN and SYDVKM. CDR3 DNA: TGTGCCAGCCGACCAGGCACCCTCCCCCCCTACGAGCAGTACTTC. This translates into CASRPGTLPPYEQYF.

The V call is TRBV28, the J call TRBJ2-7, with D perhaps TRBD2 (5 bases). Trimming removed 6 bases from V and 4 bases from J, with 19 bases in between. The V gene's germline CDR1 is MDHEN and CDR2 SYDVKM. The length of the CDR3 is 15 residues. In nucleotides, the CDR3 is TGTGCCAGCAGCAACACTGACGGGAAGGGTTACGAGCAGTACTTC. Protein sequence: CASSNTDGKGYEQYF.

V and J are TRBV7-2 and TRBJ1-1, with D possibly being TRBD1 (5 bases). The V end lost 1 base, the J end lost 1 base, and 7 bases lay between the germline ends. The germline CDR1 and CDR2 sequences are SGHTA and FQGNSA. The CDR3 totals 14 residues. CDR3 amino acids: CASSLVGGNTEAFF. The CDR3, as DNA: TGTGCCAGCAGCTTAGTGGGGGGGAACACTGAAGCTTTCTTT.

V and J are TRBV6-5 and TRBJ2-7; TRBD1 matches 7 bases. The CDR3 runs to 15 residues. Looked up from germline, CDR1 is MNHEY and CDR2 is SVGAGI. Germline trimming cut 2 bases from V and 3 bases from J; bases unmatched to any gene: 7. DNA of the CDR3: TGTGCCAGCAGTTACCCCAGGGGGACGAACTACGAGCAGTACTTC. Translated: CASSYPRGTNYEQYF.

The chain couples TRBV7-2 to TRBJ2-1; 10 bases agree with TRBD2. Germline lookup yields CDR1 SGHTA and CDR2 FQGNSA. J gave up 4 bases and V 3 bases, and 6 bases lay outside the gene matches. This CDR3 is 16 amino acids long. The CDR3 is CASSFLRTSGYNEQFF. The CDR3 DNA sequence: TGTGCCAGCAGCTTCTTAAGGACTAGCGGATACAATGAGCAGTTCTTC.

The V gene is TRBV27, the J gene TRBJ2-5, with 11 bases identical to TRBD1. Losses at the gene ends were 5 bases for V and 5 bases for J; bases not matched to a gene: 7. This CDR3 has 15 amino acids. Germline CDR1 reads MNHEY; CDR2 reads SMNVEV (reference sequence). In DNA, the CDR3 is TGTGCCAGCAGTGTTGGACAGGGGGCACGGGAGACCCAGTACTTC. Protein product: CASSVGQGARETQYF.

The V gene is TRBV4-2, the J gene TRBJ2-5; maybe TRBD2 (6 bases). The CDR3 covers 14 residues. The V end lost 1 base, the J end lost 0 bases, and 6 bases lay between the germline ends. Germline V gives CDR1 LGHNA, CDR2 YNFKEQ. CDR3 nucleotides: TGTGCCAGCAGCCAAGGGGACTACCAAGAGACCCAGTACTTC. It yields the protein CASSQGDYQETQYF.

The chain carries TRBV19 and TRBJ2-1; weak D call: TRBD1 (5 bases). Germline CDR1 LNHDA, CDR2 SQIVND (reference sequence). CDR3 length: 14 residues. V lost 9 bases to trimming and J lost 0 bases, with 12 bases between them. This CDR3 is CASRTSSSYNEQFF. In DNA form, the CDR3 reads TGTGCCAGCCGGACATCCAGCTCCTACAATGAGCAGTTCTTC.

The V call is TRBV5-1, the J call TRBJ1-2; 9 bases map to TRBD1. The trim removed 3 bases at V and 7 bases at J, leaving 10 bases unmatched. The CDR3 totals 15 residues. CDR1 is SGHRS, CDR2 YFSETQ, per germline. CDR3 loop: CASSWGGQGTLGYTF. The CDR3 coding sequence is TGCGCCAGCAGCTGGGGTGGACAGGGGACCCTTGGCTACACCTTC.

The V and J genes are TRBV19 and TRBJ2-3; TRBD2 aligns across 8 bases. This CDR3 spans 17 amino acids. CDR1 LNHDA and CDR2 SQIVND come from the germline V gene (reference sequence). V lost 5 bases and J lost 3; bases outside the gene matches: 13. In DNA form, the CDR3 reads TGTGCCAGTAGTTTCTTGCCCGGGGCTAGCGGGACAGATACGCAGTATTTT. Its protein is CASSFLPGASGTDTQYF. The full variable domain, with the rest looked up from reference TRBV19 and TRBJ2-3, is DGGITQSPKYLFRKEGQNVTLSCEQNLNHDAMYWYRQDPGQGLRLIYYSQIVNDFQKGDIAEGYSVSREKKESFPLTVTSAQKNPTAFYLCASSFLPGASGTDTQYFGPGTRLTVL.

CDR3 nucleotide sequence: TGTGCCAGTGGGGGCAGTGCCCAAGAGACCCAGTACTTC. Its translation is CASGGSAQETQYF. This chain uses TRBV19 with TRBJ2-5; a weak D match, TRBD1 (6 bases). CDR3 length: 13 residues. V dropped 8 bases and J dropped 1 base, with 11 bases sitting between them. Germline CDR1 and CDR2: LNHDA and SQIVND (reference sequence). The full variable domain, rest sourced from reference TRBV19 and TRBJ2-5, is DGGITQSPKYLFRKEGQNVTLSCEQNLNHDAMYWYRQDPGQGLRLIYYSQIVNDFQKGDIAEGYSVSREKKESFPLTVTSAQKNPTAFYLCASGGSAQETQYFGPGTRLLVL.

The chain links TRBV5-6 to TRBJ2-7; tentative D call: TRBD2 (5 bases). This CDR3 is built from 13 residues. V shed 4 bases and J shed 2 bases, with 10 bases lying between them. Germline CDR1 SGHDT, CDR2 YYEEEE. This chain's CDR3 is CASSPSRTYEQYF. DNA of the CDR3: TGTGCCAGCAGCCCTAGCAGGACCTACGAGCAGTACTTC.

The chain is built from TRBV5-6 and TRBJ2-1, with D possibly TRBD1 on 6 matching bases. Germline CDR1 reads SGHDT; CDR2 reads YYEEEE. V lost 4 bases and J lost 2, with 16 bases in between. The CDR3 covers 16 residues. CDR3 coding DNA: TGTGCCAGCAGCCCGTTACAGGGACAAACCTACAATGAGCAGTTCTTC. Translation gives CASSPLQGQTYNEQFF.

The J gene is TRBJ1-4, the V gene TRBV5-1, with 7 bases aligning to TRBD1. After removal of 4 bases from V and 5 bases from J, the junction contained 5 bases not matched to a gene. From germline, CDR1 is SGHRS and CDR2 YFSETQ. The CDR3 has 14 residues. The CDR3 DNA reads TGCGCCAGCAGCCGGACAGGTCGAAATGAAAAACTGTTTTTT. It translates to CASSRTGRNEKLFF.

This sequence joins TRBV7-9 and TRBJ1-2; the match to TRBD1 covers 8 bases. V shed 3 bases, J shed 7 bases, and the junction held 10 bases outside the gene matches. Germline assignment: CDR1 SEHNR and CDR2 FQNEAQ (reference sequence). The CDR3 length is 15 residues. The CDR3 region has the DNA TGTGCCAGCAGCTTTGCGGGTCAGGGGGCTGGTGGCTACACCTTC. Residues: CASSFAGQGAGGYTF.

The chain uses TRBV2 and TRBJ2-2; D is perhaps TRBD1 (5 bases). Germline CDR1 SNHLY, CDR2 FYNNEI. CDR3 length equals 14 residues. The V end lost 4 bases, the J end lost 1 base, and 7 bases lay between the germline ends. CDR3 coding DNA: TGTGCCAGCAGTGGACAGATGAACACCGGGGAGCTGTTTTTT. It translates to CASSGQMNTGELFF.

This clone was recorded a few times. The V call is TRBV28, the J call TRBJ2-7; TRBD2 might be the D (6 bases). Germline V lookup: CDR1 MDHEN, CDR2 SYDVKM. Trimming took 9 bases from V and 0 from J, leaving 12 bases between them. The CDR3 is 13 amino acids. CDR3 sequence: CASLATYSYEQYF. CDR3 coding DNA: TGTGCCAGTCTAGCGACCTACTCCTACGAGCAGTACTTC.

V and J are TRBV5-1 and TRBJ2-4; 7 bases line up with TRBD1. The V segment lost 5 bases and the J segment 8 bases; nucleotides outside the gene matches: 10. This CDR3 has 14 amino acids. The germline CDR1 and CDR2 sequences are SGHRS and YFSETQ. The CDR3 spells CASRSGQPRDIQYF. The DNA of the CDR3 is TGCGCCAGCAGGTCGGGACAGCCTAGGGACATTCAGTACTTC.

This chain connects TRBV9 to TRBJ2-7; TRBD2 matches at 8 bases. Germline-derived CDR1 and CDR2 are SGDLS and YYNGEE. V was clipped by 1 base and J by 6 bases; unmatched bases: 6. The CDR3 covers 14 residues. CDR3 residues: CASSVKAGVGEQYF. Here the CDR3 DNA reads TGTGCCAGCAGCGTAAAAGCGGGAGTGGGCGAGCAGTACTTC. Using reference TRBV9 and TRBJ2-7 for the parts outside the CDR3, the full variable domain is DSGVTQTPKHLITATGQRVTLRCSPRSGDLSVYWYQQSLDQGLQFLIQYYNGEERAKGNILERFSAQQFPDLHSELNLSSLELGDSALYFCASSVKAGVGEQYFGPGTRLTVT.

The chain uses TRBV6-4 and TRBJ2-1, with TRBD2 matching over 11 bases. The length of the CDR3 is 17 residues. V gave up 8 bases and J gave up 1 base; unmatched junction bases: 10. Germline loops: CDR1 MRHNA, CDR2 SNTAGT. CDR3 sequence (DNA): TGTGCCAGCGGAGGCGCCTCTAGCGGGAGGTCCTACAATGAGCAGTTCTTC. Translating gives CASGGASSGRSYNEQFF.

This chain links TRBV28 with TRBJ2-2; 7 bases are a match to TRBD2. This CDR3 is built from 15 residues. V gave up 4 bases and J gave up 4 bases; unmatched junction bases: 6. Looked up from germline, CDR1 is MDHEN and CDR2 is SYDVKM. CDR3 sequence: CASSSGGRGTGELFF. As DNA, the CDR3 is TGTGCCAGCAGTTCGGGTGGGAGGGGCACCGGGGAGCTGTTTTTT.

This rearrangement joins TRBV28 to TRBJ1-5, with a weak D call TRBD1 (5 bases). Trimming cost V 3 bases and J 6 bases, with 9 bases left between them. CDR3 length equals 13 residues. Germline V gene lookup returns CDR1 MDHEN and CDR2 SYDVKM. Written as DNA, the CDR3 is TGTGCCAGCAGTTTGTGGGGGGGTCAGCCCCAGCATTTT. Its protein is CASSLWGGQPQHF.

The V gene is TRBV7-9, the J gene TRBJ2-5; 7 bases fit TRBD2. The CDR3 sequence is 15 residues long. Germline CDR1 and CDR2: SEHNR and FQNEAQ (reference sequence). J was trimmed by 5 bases and V by 1 base; bases with no gene match: 7. In nucleotides, the CDR3 is TGTGCCAGCAGCTTAGGGGAGGGCGGGATCGAGACCCAGTACTTC. Protein sequence: CASSLGEGGIETQYF. The whole variable domain, remainder taken from reference TRBV7-9 and TRBJ2-5, is DTGVSQNPRHKITKRGQNVTFRCDPISEHNRLYWYRQTLGQGPEFLTYFQNEAQLEKSRLLSDRFSAERPKGSFSTLEIQRTEQGDSAMYLCASSLGEGGIETQYFGPGTRLLVL.

This clone was counted a few times. CDR3 sequence: CASWQNTGELFF. In DNA, the CDR3 is TGCGCCAGCTGGCAGAACACCGGGGAGCTGTTTTTT. The rearrangement joins TRBV5-1 to TRBJ2-2; no reliable D call. This CDR3 comprises 12 residues. Germline lookup yields CDR1 SGHRS and CDR2 YFSETQ. V was clipped by 7 bases and J by 1 base, with 5 bases between them.